Reported below is one T cell receptor (beta chain). This specimen comes from a study of cytomegalovirus exposure and HLA in healthy donors. The CDR3 is made up of 15 amino acids. With 1 base removed from V and 6 bases from J, the gap between germline ends came to 14 bases. Germline CDR1 is SGHRS and CDR2 is YFSETQ. Sequencing was performed with immunoSEQ multiplex PCR; in TCRdb, only in-frame clones are kept and a portion is missing. The table lists 200,000 to 300,000 clones, about 90% of them singletons. This sequence was found in a woman between 25 and 40 years old in good health and CMV-seropositive. Source material: PBMCs. The chain couples TRBV5-1 to TRBJ2-1; D remains unclear. For the CDR3, the DNA is TGCGCCAGCAGCTTGTATCTCGGCCAGGCCAATGAGCAGTTCTTC. This encodes CASSLYLGQANEQFF. The full variable domain, rest sourced from reference TRBV5-1 and TRBJ2-1, is KAGVTQTPRYLIKTRGQQVTLSCSPISGHRSVSWYQQTPGQGLQFLFEYFSETQRNKGNFPGRFSGRQFSNSRSEMNVSTLELGDSALYLCASSLYLGQANEQFFGPGTRLTVL.